This TCR beta chain was sequenced in a study of blood T cell repertoires in COVID-19. The overall study: Acute-phase and convalescent COVID-19 samples originated in the United States, Italy and Spain.

Followed over time, Seattle patients had been enrolled while infection was active. V dropped 0 bases and J dropped 8 bases, with 16 bases sitting between them. CDR1 is MNHEY and CDR2 is SVGAGI in the germline V gene. This CDR3 has 15 residues. The assay was immunoSEQ multiplex PCR, and TCRdb's table has in-frame clones only and misses some. The data show around 270,000 clones, around 84% seen once. The clonotype comes from an older woman with COVID-19, enrolled during active disease. Material: peripheral blood. This rearrangement joins TRBV6-5 to TRBJ1-2, with no clear D. CDR3 DNA: TGTGCCAGCAGTTACTCCCGAACCCGCGTAGCCGGCTACACCTTC. Translated, it gives CASSYSRTRVAGYTF.